Following are 9 T cell receptor beta chains from one sample sequenced in a study of response to subunit inactivated influenza vaccine. TCRdb called the RT-PCR reads again in MiXCR, with one record for every CDR3 protein. Altogether about 570,000 distinct CDR3 sequences are present, 10% to 15% being singletons, with the ten largest covering roughly 10%. Sequencing was performed on PBMCs from blood, taken on the day of vaccination. The receptors stem from a man aged 45-60 years who received an inactivated influenza vaccine.

This clonotype has a handful of counts. This chain uses TRBV15 with TRBJ2-7, with a possible D match to TRBD2 (5 bases). V was cut by 8 bases and J by 0 bases, with 11 bases left in between. Per germline, CDR1 LNHNV and CDR2 YYDKDF (reference sequence). The CDR3 covers 13 residues. The CDR3 nucleotides are TGTGCCACCGGTGTTGGGAGCTCCTACGAGCAGTACTTC. It is translated as CATGVGSSYEQYF.

This clonotype has more than one count but fewer than ten. This chain connects TRBV20-1 to TRBJ2-3; D uncertain. The CDR3 has 15 amino acids. Germline-derived CDR1 and CDR2 are DFQATT and SNEGSKA (reference sequence). With 1 base removed from V and 2 bases from J, the gap between germline ends came to 13 bases. The CDR3 sequence: CSARVGSQFTDTQYF. As DNA, the CDR3 is TGCAGTGCTAGAGTCGGTTCTCAATTCACAGATACGCAGTATTTT.

In its sample, this clonotype was seen a few times. The genes are TRBV3-1 and TRBJ2-1, with 8 bases identical to TRBD2. The germline CDR1 and CDR2 sequences are LGHDT and YNNKEL (reference sequence). This CDR3 is 15 amino acids long. The V gene end was trimmed by 4 bases and the J gene end by 9 bases; junction bases not matched to a gene: 11. This CDR3 is CASSRRGIGGGEQFF. The CDR3 region has the DNA TGTGCCAGCAGCCGAAGAGGTATCGGGGGGGGTGAGCAGTTCTTC.

This clonotype turned up a few times. The chain combines TRBV6-1 with TRBJ2-1; tentatively, D is TRBD1 (5 bases). This CDR3 is 15 amino acids long. V was cut by 5 bases and J by 3 bases, with 14 bases left in between. From germline, CDR1 is MNHNS and CDR2 SASEGT. For the CDR3, the DNA is TGTGCCAGCAGTCCCGGACAAATGATCTACAATGAGCAGTTCTTC. Translating it yields CASSPGQMIYNEQFF.

V usage is TRBV20-1 and J usage is TRBJ2-1, with 7 bases aligning to TRBD2. V was pared by 1 base and J by 0 bases, with 3 bases of the junction left unmatched. The V gene's germline CDR1 is DFQATT and CDR2 SNEGSKA (reference sequence). The CDR3 runs to 15 residues. Here the CDR3 reads CSARGSSGSYNEQFF. The CDR3 DNA reads TGCAGTGCTAGAGGGTCTAGCGGCTCCTACAATGAGCAGTTCTTC.

The chain recombines TRBV3-1 with TRBJ2-2, with D hard to call. There are 15 residues in the CDR3. Germline CDR1 LGHDT, CDR2 YNNKEL (reference sequence). Trimming removed 3 bases from V and 0 bases from J, with 8 bases in between. DNA of the CDR3: TGTGCCAGCAGCCATGTGTCCGCGAACACCGGGGAGCTGTTTTTT. Translation: CASSHVSANTGELFF.

A few counts support this clonotype. J is TRBJ2-1 and V is TRBV20-1; 7 bases map to TRBD1. CDR1 is DFQATT, CDR2 SNEGSKA, per germline (reference sequence). The CDR3 is made up of 15 amino acids. The junction had 5 bases not matched to a gene; V was cut back by 2 bases and J by 1 base. The CDR3 loop is CSARNDRESYNEQFF. The CDR3 DNA reads as TGCAGTGCTAGAAACGACAGGGAGTCCTACAATGAGCAGTTCTTC.

This clonotype was seen more than once but under ten times. The chain uses TRBV10-3 and TRBJ2-1; possible D gene TRBD2, 6 bases. The V and J ends lost 0 bases and 7 bases respectively, with 16 bases between them. CDR1 is ENHRY and CDR2 is SYGVKD in the germline V gene. The CDR3 is made up of 16 amino acids. The CDR3 reads CAISESGLLGKNEQFF. The CDR3 DNA follows: TGTGCCATCAGTGAGTCGGGACTCCTGGGGAAAAATGAGCAGTTCTTC.

V is TRBV7-6 and J is TRBJ1-6; D not resolved. This CDR3 spans 14 amino acids. Trimming removed 2 bases at V and 7 bases at J, with 9 bases between. The V gene's germline CDR1 is SGHVS and CDR2 FNYEAQ. The CDR3 DNA sequence: TGTGCCAGCAGCTTACTTAACGAAAATTCACCCCTCCACTTT. Translated, it gives CASSLLNENSPLHF.